This T cell receptor (beta chain) is from a study of blood T cell repertoires in COVID-19. At the level of the study: The study drew acute and convalescent COVID-19 samples from the United States, Italy and Spain.

TCRdb's table, derived via immunoSEQ multiplex PCR, lists solely in-frame clones and lacks some. This sample has over 250,000 clones, with about 87% found just once. The V end lost 2 bases, the J end lost 1 base, and 14 bases lay between the germline ends. CDR3 length equals 16 residues. The germline V gene has CDR1 SGHRS and CDR2 YFSETQ. This clonotype was obtained from a middle-aged woman who had recovered from COVID-19. The V gene is TRBV5-1, the J gene TRBJ2-3; tentatively, D is TRBD1 (5 bases). Input material: peripheral blood. This chain's CDR3 is CASSLMTEVGTDTQYF. The CDR3 nucleotides are TGCGCCAGCAGCTTAATGACAGAAGTGGGCACAGATACGCAGTATTTT. The full variable domain, completed using reference TRBV5-1 and TRBJ2-3, is KAGVTQTPRYLIKTRGQQVTLSCSPISGHRSVSWYQQTPGQGLQFLFEYFSETQRNKGNFPGRFSGRQFSNSRSEMNVSTLELGDSALYLCASSLMTEVGTDTQYFGPGTRLTVL.